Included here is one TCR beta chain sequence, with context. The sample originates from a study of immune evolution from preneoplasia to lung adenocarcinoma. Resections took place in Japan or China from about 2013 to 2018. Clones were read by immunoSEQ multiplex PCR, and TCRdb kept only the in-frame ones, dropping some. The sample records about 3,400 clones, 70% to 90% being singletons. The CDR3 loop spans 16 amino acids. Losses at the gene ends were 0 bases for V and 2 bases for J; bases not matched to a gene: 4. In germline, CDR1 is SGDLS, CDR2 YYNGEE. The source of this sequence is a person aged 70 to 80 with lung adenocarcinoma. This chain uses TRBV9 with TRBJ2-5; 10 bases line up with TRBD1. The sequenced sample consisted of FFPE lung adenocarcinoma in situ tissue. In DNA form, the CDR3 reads TGTGCCAGCAGCGTAGCTTGGACAGGGGGTCAAGAGACCCAGTACTTC. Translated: CASSVAWTGGQETQYF. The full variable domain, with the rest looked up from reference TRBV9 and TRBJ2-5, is DSGVTQTPKHLITATGQRVTLRCSPRSGDLSVYWYQQSLDQGLQFLIQYYNGEERAKGNILERFSAQQFPDLHSELNLSSLELGDSALYFCASSVAWTGGQETQYFGPGTRLLVL.